The clone carrying this T cell receptor (beta chain) was counted many times. Its antigen is not known. The CDR3 sequence is 14 residues long. Trimming cost V 6 bases and J 7 bases, with 15 bases left between them. CDR1 MNHEY and CDR2 SMNVEV come from the germline V gene (reference sequence). The entry originates in a study of liver allograft versus peripheral blood T cells. Across the whole study: T cell receptor repertoires in transplanted livers were compared with those in recipients' peripheral blood.

A single record per CDR3 protein comes from TCRdb applying MiXCR to the reads. Among 9,500 to 12,000 distinct CDR3 sequences, about 19% were seen once, and the ten largest hold around 1.7%. General observations from the study: Reportedly, liver allograft T cell receptor repertoires differed from peripheral blood ones.

The chain joins TRBV27 to TRBJ1-4; tentative D call: TRBD1 (5 bases). The clonotype comes from a human patient who had a liver transplant. Some T cells may be the graft donor's. The CDR3 here is CASRRSGGGEKLFF. For the CDR3, the DNA is TGTGCCAGCAGACGATCGGGGGGAGGTGAAAAACTGTTTTTT. Full variable domain (remainder filled in from reference TRBV27 and TRBJ1-4): EAQVTQNPRYLITVTGKKLTVTCSQNMNHEYMSWYRQDPGLGLRQIYYSMNVEVTDKGDVPEGYKVSRKEKRNFPLILESPSPNQTSLYFCASRRSGGGEKLFFGSGTQLSVL.